This T cell receptor beta chain was captured in a study of shared clonotypes between healthy human individuals. Study-wide findings and caveats: Having only a few donors restricted how much genetic and exposure-history diversity was captured.

V lost 1 base, J lost 11 bases, and 18 bases lay in between. Germline CDR1 SGHDT, CDR2 YYEEEE. CDR3 size: 14 residues. Some 30,000 T cell genomes (roughly 300 ng DNA) went into each PBMC replicate. Unsorted PBMC DNA went through sequencing on ten immunoSEQ deep assay plates. Methods used by the authors: For the immunoSEQ data, sequences were junction-only without quality scores, so filtering differed. TCRdb's copy holds only in-frame clones and misses some; the assay was immunoSEQ multiplex PCR. V and J calls and clone size come straight from that table; D and trimming were deduced from the DNA. The top ten hold roughly an eighth of the sample, which has under 600,000 clones, roughly 85% seen once. Comments on this clone: The antigen is undetermined.

The source is a woman aged 40 to 50 in good health. Some clones in this sample may be carry-over from other donors' samples. The rearrangement links TRBV5-6 to TRBJ2-5, with TRBD2 as a possible D gene (6 bases). The sample taken for sequencing was PBMCs. This chain's CDR3 is CASSLTSSVGEQYF. The CDR3 DNA is TGTGCCAGCAGCTTGACTTCTAGCGTCGGGGAGCAGTACTTC.